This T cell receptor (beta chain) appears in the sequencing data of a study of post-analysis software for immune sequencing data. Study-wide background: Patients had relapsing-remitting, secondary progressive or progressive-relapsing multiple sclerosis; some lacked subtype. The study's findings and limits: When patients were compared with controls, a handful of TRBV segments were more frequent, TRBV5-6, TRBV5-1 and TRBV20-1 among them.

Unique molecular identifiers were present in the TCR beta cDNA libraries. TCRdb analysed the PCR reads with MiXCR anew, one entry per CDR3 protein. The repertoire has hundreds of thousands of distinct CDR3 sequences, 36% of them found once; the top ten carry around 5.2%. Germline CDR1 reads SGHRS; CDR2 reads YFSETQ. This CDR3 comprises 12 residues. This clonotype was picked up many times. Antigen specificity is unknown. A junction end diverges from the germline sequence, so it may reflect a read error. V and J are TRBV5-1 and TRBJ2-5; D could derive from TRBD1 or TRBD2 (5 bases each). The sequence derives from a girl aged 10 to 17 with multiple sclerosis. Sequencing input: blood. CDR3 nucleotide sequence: TGTGCCAGCAGCTTGGGGGTCGAGACCCAGTACTTC. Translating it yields CASSLGVETQYF.